The 13 T cell receptor beta chains below were found in one sample sequenced in a study of blood T cell repertoires in COVID-19. The table came from immunoSEQ multiplex PCR; TCRdb's copy has only in-frame clones and leaves some out. The sample records roughly 70,000 clones, 87% being singletons. The specimen sequenced was peripheral blood. All receptors derive from a woman older than 75 with acute or convalescent COVID-19.

The chain is built from TRBV27 and TRBJ1-6, with D unresolved. V was trimmed by 3 bases and J by 7 bases, leaving 19 bases between them. CDR3 size: 17 residues. Germline V CDR1 and CDR2: MNHEY, SMNVEV (reference sequence). The CDR3: CASSFTSPQPSNSPLHF. The DNA of the CDR3 is TGTGCCAGCAGTTTTACCAGTCCTCAACCTTCCAATTCACCCCTCCACTTT.

The genes are TRBV6-5 and TRBJ1-1; tentative D call: TRBD1 (5 bases). In germline, CDR1 is MNHEY, CDR2 SVGAGI. This CDR3 is 15 amino acids long. Trimming cost V 0 bases and J 4 bases, with 12 bases left between them. Here the CDR3 reads CASSYSQGWGTEAFF. The CDR3 coding sequence is TGTGCCAGCAGTTACTCTCAGGGCTGGGGCACTGAAGCTTTCTTT.

The gene calls are TRBV18 and TRBJ1-5, with D unclear. The CDR3 has 14 residues. Germline V lookup: CDR1 KGHSH, CDR2 LQKENI. Trimming removed 1 base at V and 4 bases at J, with 8 bases between. The CDR3 nucleotides read TGTGCCAGCTCACCACTCGGGGATAATCAGCCCCAGCATTTT. Protein product: CASSPLGDNQPQHF.

This rearrangement joins TRBV7-9 to TRBJ1-5, with D perhaps matching TRBD1 (6 bases). CDR1 and CDR2 (germline): SEHNR, FQNEAQ (reference sequence). This CDR3 comprises 15 residues. Trimming took off 1 base at V and 4 bases at J, with 11 bases between the two ends. This CDR3 reads CASSLGTGLNQPQHF. The CDR3 bases are TGTGCCAGCAGCTTAGGAACAGGGCTTAATCAGCCCCAGCATTTT.

CDR3 sequence: CASRPRRGAGTEAFF. CDR3 DNA: TGTGCCAGCAGACCTCGGCGGGGAGCGGGCACTGAAGCTTTCTTT. This sequence joins TRBV27 and TRBJ1-1; no clear D. With 6 bases removed from V and 4 bases from J, the gap between germline ends came to 18 bases. The CDR3 runs 15 residues. The germline V gene has CDR1 MNHEY and CDR2 SMNVEV (reference sequence).

The rearrangement uses TRBV10-3 and TRBJ2-1; 9 nucleotides align to TRBD2. This CDR3 has 14 residues. Germline assignment: CDR1 ENHRY and CDR2 SYGVKD. Germline trimming cut 10 bases from V and 6 bases from J; bases unmatched to any gene: 10. The CDR3 DNA follows: TGTGCCACCTGGGGACTAGCCGGAGGCAATGAGCAGTTCTTC. Translated: CATWGLAGGNEQFF.

J is TRBJ2-1 and V is TRBV3-1 (or the pseudogene TRBV3-2); 12 bases align to TRBD2. The V gene end was trimmed by 6 bases and the J gene end by 7 bases; junction bases not matched to a gene: 4. The CDR3 extends over 14 amino acids. Germline V gene data show CDR1 as LGHDT and CDR2 as YNNKEL (reference sequence). The CDR3 DNA reads as TGTGCCAGCAGTCGCGGACTAGCGGGAAATGAGCAGTTCTTC. Amino acids: CASSRGLAGNEQFF.

The rearrangement uses TRBV2 and TRBJ2-3; 14 nucleotides agree with TRBD2. Germline CDR1 is SNHLY and CDR2 is FYNNEI. This CDR3 comprises 15 residues. J was trimmed by 10 bases and V by 3 bases; bases with no gene match: 6. The DNA of the CDR3 is TGTGCCAGCAGTGAGACGGGACTAGCGGGAGAGTCGCAGTATTTT. It yields the protein CASSETGLAGESQYF.

The chain is built from TRBV6-5 and TRBJ2-7; 9 bases line up with TRBD1. Per germline, CDR1 MNHEY and CDR2 SVGAGI. The CDR3 has 14 residues. V lost 4 bases to trimming and J lost 2 bases; unmatched junction nucleotides: 3. CDR3 in DNA: TGTGCCAGCAGTTCCGGGACAGGGCCCTACGAGCAGTACTTC. Encoded protein: CASSSGTGPYEQYF.

This clone is categorized as medium-sized (0.01 to 0.1%). The chain links TRBV19 to TRBJ1-5; 9 bases fit TRBD1. The V segment lost 1 base and the J segment 2 bases; nucleotides outside the gene matches: 12. Germline V gene lookup returns CDR1 LNHDA and CDR2 SQIVND (reference sequence). This CDR3 has 19 amino acids. Written as DNA, the CDR3 is TGTGCCAGTAGTATAGGAGCACAGGGGGCCGGTGTGGGCAATCAGCCCCAGCATTTT. Protein: CASSIGAQGAGVGNQPQHF.

This chain uses TRBV5-1 with TRBJ2-6; TRBD2 is a possible D gene (6 bases). This CDR3 has 17 amino acids. CDR1 SGHRS and CDR2 YFSETQ come from the germline V gene. The CDR3 region has the DNA TGCGCGACTCGGGAGAGCGACCTTATCTCTGGGGCCAACGTCCTGACTTTC. This encodes CATRESDLISGANVLTF.

This chain links TRBV20-1 with TRBJ2-3; D unresolved. V dropped 5 bases and J dropped 5 bases, with 8 bases sitting between them. Germline CDR1 is DFQATT and CDR2 is SNEGSKA (reference sequence). This CDR3 has 11 amino acids. In DNA form, the CDR3 reads TGCAGTGCTCCCCGACTAGATACGCAGTATTTT. As protein: CSAPRLDTQYF.

The sample holds one count of this clone. The V call is TRBV18, the J call TRBJ1-2; possibly TRBD1 for D (6 bases). The CDR3 is 15 residues long. Trimming took off 3 bases at V and 6 bases at J, with 17 bases between the two ends. Germline lookup yields CDR1 KGHSH and CDR2 LQKENI. The CDR3 here is CASSPSRGDYDGYTF. The CDR3 bases are TGTGCCAGCTCACCTTCCAGGGGCGATTACGATGGCTACACCTTC.